This T cell receptor (beta chain) originates from a study of blood T cell repertoires in COVID-19. At the level of the study: Donors in the United States, Italy and Spain gave samples during acute or convalescent COVID-19.

CDR3 size: 14 residues. CDR1 WNHNN and CDR2 SYGVQD come from the germline V gene (reference sequence). Trimming took 7 bases from V and 6 from J, leaving 17 bases between them. Per the study methods: Researchers report that nucleated cell counts were estimated from reference gene primer amplification. The method was immunoSEQ multiplex PCR; TCRdb's version includes in-frame clones alone and lacks a portion of them. V, J and clone size derive from that table, while D and trimming were established from the DNA sequence. The repertoire holds tens of thousands of clones, over 70% seen once, with 4% to 5.5% in the top ten. There are a few counts of this clone.

The specimen sequenced was peripheral blood. This sequence was found in a woman aged 50 to 65 with acute or convalescent COVID-19. The J gene is TRBJ2-3, the V gene TRBV10-1; D may be TRBD1 (6 bases). Here the CDR3 DNA reads TGCGCCAGCACTCACAGGGTACCAGGGGATACGCAGTATTTT. This sequence encodes CASTHRVPGDTQYF.